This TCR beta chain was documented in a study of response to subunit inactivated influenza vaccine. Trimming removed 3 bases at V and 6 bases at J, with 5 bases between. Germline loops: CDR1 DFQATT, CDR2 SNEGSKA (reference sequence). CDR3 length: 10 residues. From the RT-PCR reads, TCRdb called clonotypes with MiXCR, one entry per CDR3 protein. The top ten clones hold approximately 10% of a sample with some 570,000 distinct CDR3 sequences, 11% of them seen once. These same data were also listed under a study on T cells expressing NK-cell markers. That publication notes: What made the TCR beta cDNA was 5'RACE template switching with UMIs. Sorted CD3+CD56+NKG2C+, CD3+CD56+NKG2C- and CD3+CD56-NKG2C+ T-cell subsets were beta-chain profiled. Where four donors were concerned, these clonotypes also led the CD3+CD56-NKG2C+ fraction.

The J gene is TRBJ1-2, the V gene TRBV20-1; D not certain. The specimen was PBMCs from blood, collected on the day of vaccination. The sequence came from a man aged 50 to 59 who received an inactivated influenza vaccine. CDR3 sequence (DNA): TGCAGTGCTAGGGCCGATGGCTACACCTTC. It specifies CSARADGYTF.